Each of the 5 T cell receptor beta chains below was sequenced from the same sample in a study of blood T cell repertoires in COVID-19. The method was immunoSEQ multiplex PCR; TCRdb's version includes in-frame clones alone and lacks a portion of them. Of around 56,000 clones in the sample, 73% were seen once. The sample comprised peripheral blood. The receptors shown here come from a woman aged 65 to 85 with acute or convalescent COVID-19.

V gene TRBV12-3 or TRBV12-4 combines with J gene TRBJ1-4; D remains unclear. V lost 0 bases, J lost 7 bases, and 6 bases lay in between. The CDR3 is made up of 13 amino acids. CDR3 nucleotides: TGTGCCAGCAGTTTAGCTTCTAGTGAAAAACTGTTTTTT. This gives the protein CASSLASSEKLFF.

J is TRBJ1-2 and V is TRBV5-1, with a tentative D call TRBD1 (6 bases). V was clipped by 4 bases and J by 4 bases, with 8 bases between them. The germline gives CDR1 SGHRS, CDR2 YFSETQ. This CDR3 is built from 12 residues. This CDR3 is CASSQGTYGYTF. The DNA for the CDR3 is TGCGCCAGCAGCCAGGGGACCTATGGCTACACCTTC.

The rearrangement joins TRBV5-6 to TRBJ2-3; 9 bases are a match to TRBD1. This CDR3 has 17 amino acids. V gave up 1 base and J gave up 1 base; unmatched junction bases: 7. Germline lookup yields CDR1 SGHDT and CDR2 YYEEEE. The CDR3 sequence is CASSLRGTGRGTDTQYF. CDR3 DNA: TGTGCCAGCAGCTTGCGCGGGACAGGGAGGGGCACAGATACGCAGTATTTT.

With regard to this clone: One end of the junction is discordant with germline, which a read error may explain. The V gene is TRBV9, the J gene TRBJ2-6, with 11 bases lining up with TRBD2. The CDR3 totals 17 residues. From germline, CDR1 is SGDLS and CDR2 YYNGEE. CDR3 DNA: TGTGCCAGCCGCGTAGCGGGGGGGGGCTCTGGGGCCAACGTCCTGACTTTC. Its protein product is CASRVAGGGSGANVLTF.

The gene calls are TRBV5-1 and TRBJ1-2, with TRBD1 matching over 8 bases. CDR3 length: 15 amino acids. V was pared by 4 bases and J by 8 bases, with 13 bases of the junction left unmatched. Germline values: CDR1 SGHRS, CDR2 YFSETQ. CDR3 in amino acids: CASSQPGQGPGGYTF. Here the CDR3 DNA reads TGCGCCAGCAGCCAGCCCGGACAGGGCCCAGGGGGCTACACCTTC.